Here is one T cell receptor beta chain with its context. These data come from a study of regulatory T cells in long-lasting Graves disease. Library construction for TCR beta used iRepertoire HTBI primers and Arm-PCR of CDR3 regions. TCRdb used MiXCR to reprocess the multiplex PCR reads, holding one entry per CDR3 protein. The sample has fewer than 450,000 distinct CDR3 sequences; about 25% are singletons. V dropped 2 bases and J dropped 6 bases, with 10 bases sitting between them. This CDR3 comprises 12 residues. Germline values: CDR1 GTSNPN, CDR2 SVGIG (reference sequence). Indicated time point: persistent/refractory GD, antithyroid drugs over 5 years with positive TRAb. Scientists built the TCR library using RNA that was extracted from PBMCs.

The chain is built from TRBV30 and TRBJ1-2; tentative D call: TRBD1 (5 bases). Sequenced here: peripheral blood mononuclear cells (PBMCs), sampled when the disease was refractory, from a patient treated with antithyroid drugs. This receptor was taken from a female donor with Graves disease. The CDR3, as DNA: TGTGCCTGGAGTACTGGGGCAGATGGCTACACCTTC. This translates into CAWSTGADGYTF.